This note documents a single T cell receptor beta chain sequence. This sample was taken from a study of cytomegalovirus exposure and HLA in healthy donors. Looking at the study overall: One earlier analysis, a look at approximately 180 million T cells, found some 120 million unique TCR beta sequences. Membership in the Caucasian-associated ancestry cluster was found for approximately 85% of 300 to 400 genotyped donors.

With 60 Vbeta and 13 Jbeta primers, the PCR was carried out. Here immunoSEQ multiplex PCR was the method, and the copy in TCRdb shows in-frame clones only, minus some. The sample gives around 130,000 clones, around 75% of which show up once; roughly 3.1% is in the top ten. V lost 2 bases, J lost 4 bases, and 11 bases lay in between. The V gene's germline CDR1 is SGHRS and CDR2 YFSETQ. There are 14 residues in the CDR3. The chain recombines TRBV5-1 with TRBJ2-3; D not certain. The clonotype originates from a man aged 25 to 45 in good health and CMV-seronegative. Sequencing was performed on PBMCs. The CDR3 DNA reads TGCGCCAGCAGCTTTCAAAGCCCGGCAGATACGCAGTATTTT. Its translation is CASSFQSPADTQYF.